This T cell receptor beta chain is from a study of CD8 T cells in Susac syndrome (dated by TCRdb to between 2018 and 2021). As for the study more broadly: The study used repertoire sequencing to test whether antigen drove CD8+ T cell activation and differentiation in Susac syndrome. The study compared CD8+ T cell repertoire clonality among around 11 healthy donors, 14 Susac syndrome patients and about 16 multiple sclerosis patients. What the work shows at the level of the full study, not this receptor alone: The study acknowledged that relatively few individuals were included in the TCR sequencing and HLA analysis.

Peripheral blood CD8+ and CD4+ T cells from healthy donors, Susac syndrome patients and multiple sclerosis patients were profiled using high-throughput TCR beta sequencing. The healthy donors served as controls matched for age and sex. Bulk CD8+ and CD4+ T cells were purified by magnetic negative isolation, whereas CD8+ TEMRA cells were enriched by FACS. Blood was drawn into EDTA tubes, processed within 24 hours, and PBMCs were isolated by density gradient centrifugation. PBMCs intended for TCR sequencing were cryopreserved in liquid nitrogen and thawed later in a water bath at 37 degrees C. A purity of at least 90% was achieved for sorted or isolated CD4+, CD8+ and CD8+ TEMRA cells. A distance of 6 bases separates the germline ends of V and J, which lose 0 bases and 1 base respectively. The germline V gene specifies MNHEY as CDR1 and SVGEGT as CDR2. From its cysteine to its phenylalanine, the CDR3 spans 14 amino acids. Only the CDR3 DNA stays, 42 bases, in frame from base 1.

RNA was extracted using the RNeasy kit, and about 0.45 to 1 microgram was reverse transcribed with random hexamers. The immunoSEQ multiplex PCR assay, which covers 54 Vbeta and 13 Jbeta segments, was used to amplify TCR beta CDR3 regions. To correct PCR amplification bias, a synthetic template baseline was used for both primer optimization and computational correction. From the authors' description of their analysis: Reads were annotated to V, D and J genes according to IMGT and were analyzed with immunoSEQ Analyzer, with only productive sequences retained. To calculate clonality, Shannon entropy was normalized by log2 of the number of productive unique sequences and then subtracted from one. For each patient and control, public and private clones were evaluated within the 100 most prevalent clones. Clones were defined as Susac-specific when absent from the healthy and MS cohorts, from 1,000 to 1,100 published viral clones and from other ImmuneACCESS disease sequences. TCRdb reprocessed the public reads (quality trimming at Q25 with fastp, clone calling with MiXCR) and kept in-frame beta chains. Duplicate CDR3 protein sequences are folded into a single record with the most common DNA and genes. TCRdb assigned the V and J calls; the authors' analysis was not used. The sample yields 55,000 to 70,000 distinct CDR3 sequences; 85% to 95% were counted once. Of the sample, roughly 0.24% falls within the top ten clones.

Turning to this clonotype: What antigen it recognizes has not been identified. The input lacks base qualities; no much larger clone sits a single base away.

Sequenced input: CD8+ T cells from PBMCs. Recombination connected TRBV6-2 or TRBV6-3 to TRBJ2-5; the D gene is perhaps TRBD1 or TRBD2, as each covers 5 bases. This TCR derives from a human donor in good health. This receptor has the CDR3 CASSYSGAQETQYF. The nucleotide sequence reads as follows: TGTGCCAGCAGTTACTCCGGGGCCCAAGAGACCCAGTACTTC.